The following is a T cell receptor beta chain sequence with its context. Antigen unknown. The data stem from a study of Ad26.COV2.S vaccination and SARS-CoV-2 variants. Study-level background: Once or twice, 56 days apart, Ad26.COV2.S was delivered intramuscularly.

This table comes from immunoSEQ multiplex PCR, and its TCRdb copy is limited to in-frame clones, with some not included. Of 350,000 to 500,000 clones in the sample, around 90% were seen once. Sample treatment: roughly 19 received Ad26.COV2.S at low or high dose, single or two shots; about 5 received placebo; per-sample allocation not given. Material that was analyzed had been drawn on day 63 after the first vaccine or placebo injection. A Boston adult aged 18-55 years was the donor. Study-level results: Analyses that measured TCR breadth and depth may have underestimated total T cell responses.

The sequencing here drew on peripheral blood, taken in a trial of Ad26.COV2.S vaccine versus placebo. This receptor was obtained from a person aged 18-65 years who received the Ad26.COV2.S COVID-19 vaccine or a placebo.

CDR3 in amino acids: CATSDPGQGERGTQYF. The CDR3 nucleotides read TGTGCCACCAGTGACCCCGGACAGGGGGAAAGGGGTACGCAGTATTTT. The V call is TRBV24-1, the J call TRBJ2-3, with TRBD1 matching 10 bases. The CDR3 has 16 amino acids. Losses at the gene ends were 4 bases for V and 8 bases for J; bases not matched to a gene: 11. Germline V gene data show CDR1 as KGHDR and CDR2 as SFDVKD.